Each of the 27 T cell receptor beta chains below was sequenced from the same sample in a study of cytomegalovirus exposure and HLA in healthy donors. This PCR relied on a set of 60 Vbeta primers and 13 Jbeta primers. The table came from immunoSEQ multiplex PCR; TCRdb's copy has only in-frame clones and leaves some out. The table lists roughly 250,000 clones, approximately 84% of them singletons. Source material: PBMCs. The source of these receptors is a woman aged 40-49 years in good health and CMV-seropositive.

The chain combines TRBV10-1 with TRBJ2-7, with a tentative D call TRBD1 (6 bases). Germline lookup yields CDR1 WNHNN and CDR2 SYGVQD (reference sequence). CDR3 length: 15 residues. V was trimmed by 6 bases and J by 0 bases, leaving 15 bases between them. The CDR3 loop is CASRVNRESSYEQYF. The CDR3 DNA reads TGCGCCAGCAGGGTAAACAGGGAAAGCTCCTACGAGCAGTACTTC.

V and J are TRBV4-3 and TRBJ1-1; D remains unclear. Trimming removed 4 bases from V and 1 base from J, with 10 bases in between. The CDR3 covers 14 residues. The germline CDR1 and CDR2 sequences are LGHNA and YSLEER. This chain's CDR3 is CASSPEEGNTEAFF. The CDR3 bases are TGCGCCAGCAGCCCGGAGGAAGGGAACACTGAAGCTTTCTTT.

The chain couples TRBV5-6 to TRBJ1-6, with 10 nucleotides matching TRBD1. The length of the CDR3 is 15 residues. Germline-derived CDR1 and CDR2 are SGHDT and YYEEEE. V shed 5 bases and J 9 bases; nucleotides not matched to a gene: 8. As DNA, the CDR3 is TGTGCCAGCAGGTCGGGACAGGGGTTTTTTTCACCCCTCCACTTT. This translates into CASRSGQGFFSPLHF.

The gene calls are TRBV9 and TRBJ1-4; no clear D. Germline-derived CDR1 and CDR2 are SGDLS and YYNGEE. V was shortened by 7 bases and J by 4 bases, with 14 bases between the two germline ends. The CDR3 totals 14 residues. CDR3 residues: CASGPRAFNEKLFF. The DNA for the CDR3 is TGTGCCAGCGGGCCGAGGGCTTTTAATGAAAAACTGTTTTTT.

The chain combines TRBV28 with TRBJ2-7, with TRBD1 as a possible D gene (5 bases). The CDR3 length is 16 residues. Germline loops: CDR1 MDHEN, CDR2 SYDVKM. V was shortened by 7 bases and J by 0 bases, with 19 bases between the two germline ends. CDR3 amino acids: CASTYLGADNSYEQYF. CDR3 sequence (DNA): TGTGCCAGCACCTATCTGGGTGCGGACAACTCCTACGAGCAGTACTTC. The full variable domain, completed using reference TRBV28 and TRBJ2-7, is DVKVTQSSRYLVKRTGEKVFLECVQDMDHENMFWYRQDPGLGLRLIYFSYDVKMKEKGDIPEGYSVSREKKERFSLILESASTNQTSMYLCASTYLGADNSYEQYFGPGTRLTVT.

V and J are TRBV6-1 and TRBJ2-2; perhaps TRBD1 as D (6 bases). The CDR3 is 14 amino acids. Trimming stripped 7 bases from V and 0 bases from J, with 9 bases between. Germline V gene sequence: CDR1 MNHNS, CDR2 SASEGT. CDR3 sequence: CASMRTANTGELFF. The CDR3, as DNA: TGTGCCAGCATGAGGACAGCGAACACCGGGGAGCTGTTTTTT.

This clone occurred a few times. This rearrangement joins TRBV5-1 to TRBJ2-7; a possible D gene is TRBD2 (5 bases). Per germline, CDR1 SGHRS and CDR2 YFSETQ. V shed 0 bases and J shed 2 bases, with 6 bases lying between them. The CDR3 spans 13 residues. Here the CDR3 reads CASSLERTYEQYF. In DNA, the CDR3 is TGCGCCAGCAGCTTGGAGCGGACCTACGAGCAGTACTTC.

The rearrangement joins TRBV29-1 to TRBJ2-3; D is perhaps TRBD2 (6 bases). Germline V gives CDR1 SQVTM, CDR2 ANQGSEA. V was cut by 7 bases and J by 2 bases, with 13 bases left in between. The CDR3 extends over 13 amino acids. CDR3 loop: CSAESGFTDTQYF. The CDR3 DNA reads as TGCAGCGCCGAGAGCGGGTTCACAGATACGCAGTATTTT.

The CDR3 reads CAMGASGSRNEQFF. The CDR3 bases are TGTGCCATGGGGGCTAGCGGGAGTCGTAATGAGCAGTTCTTC. The rearrangement uses TRBV7-9 and TRBJ2-1, with 10 bases lining up with TRBD2. J lost 7 bases, V lost 10 bases, and 10 bases had no gene match. The germline gives CDR1 SEHNR, CDR2 FQNEAQ (reference sequence). The length of the CDR3 is 14 residues.

The chain uses TRBV7-2 and TRBJ2-2, with 7 bases aligning to TRBD1. CDR3 length equals 15 residues. V lost 5 bases and J lost 1; bases outside the gene matches: 4. Germline V CDR1 and CDR2: SGHTA, FQGNSA. DNA of the CDR3: TGTGCCAGCAGCGGGGACAGAAAGAACACCGGGGAGCTGTTTTTT. Its translation: CASSGDRKNTGELFF. Full variable domain (rest looked up from reference TRBV7-2 and TRBJ2-2): GAGVSQSPSNKVTEKGKDVELRCDPISGHTALYWYRQSLGQGLEFLIYFQGNSAPDKSGLPSDRFSAERTGGSVSTLTIQRTQQEDSAVYLCASSGDRKNTGELFFGEGSRLTVL.

The chain has TRBV27 and TRBJ1-3; 7 nucleotides align to TRBD1. The germline V gene has CDR1 MNHEY and CDR2 SMNVEV (reference sequence). V lost 2 bases, J lost 3 bases, and 4 bases stayed unmatched. This CDR3 has 15 residues. The CDR3 protein is CASSLRGQGGNTIYF. For the CDR3, the DNA is TGTGCCAGCAGTTTAAGGGGGCAGGGTGGAAACACCATATATTTT.

The rearrangement joins TRBV5-6 to TRBJ2-3, with TRBD2 identical over 8 bases. Germline trimming cut 0 bases from V and 6 bases from J; bases unmatched to any gene: 6. The length of the CDR3 is 15 residues. The germline V gene encodes CDR1 SGHDT and CDR2 YYEEEE. This CDR3 is CASSLDGRAQDTQYF. CDR3 in DNA: TGTGCCAGCAGCTTGGACGGGAGGGCCCAGGATACGCAGTATTTT.

There are a few counts of this clone. V and J are TRBV9 and TRBJ2-2; 10 bases are a match to TRBD2. The CDR3 totals 16 residues. Per the germline V gene, CDR1 is SGDLS and CDR2 is YYNGEE. With 0 bases clipped from V and 4 bases from J, the junction kept 3 bases outside the gene matches. In nucleotides, the CDR3 is TGTGCCAGCAGCGTAGCGAGCGGGAGGGTCACCGGGGAGCTGTTTTTT. This encodes CASSVASGRVTGELFF. Based on the CDR3 plus reference TRBV9 and TRBJ2-2, the full variable domain is DSGVTQTPKHLITATGQRVTLRCSPRSGDLSVYWYQQSLDQGLQFLIQYYNGEERAKGNILERFSAQQFPDLHSELNLSSLELGDSALYFCASSVASGRVTGELFFGEGSRLTVL.

The rearrangement uses TRBV25-1 and TRBJ2-5, with TRBD2 as a possible D gene (6 bases). The germline CDR1 and CDR2 sequences are MGHDK and SYGVNS. CDR3 length: 16 residues. With 3 bases removed from V and 1 base from J, the gap between germline ends came to 15 bases. The chain's CDR3 is CASSEGGIPLQETQYF. CDR3 DNA sequence: TGTGCCAGCAGTGAGGGCGGGATCCCCCTCCAAGAGACCCAGTACTTC.

The CDR3 sequence: CASSSPVDYIGAGGSYNEQFF. The CDR3, as DNA: TGTGCCAGCAGTTCCCCGGTTGATTATATTGGTGCGGGAGGCTCCTACAATGAGCAGTTCTTC. The rearrangement joins TRBV28 to TRBJ2-1; 8 bases match TRBD2. Germline loops: CDR1 MDHEN, CDR2 SYDVKM. The junction had 20 bases not matched to a gene; V was cut back by 4 bases and J by 0 bases. The CDR3 runs 21 residues.

The chain uses TRBV7-9 and TRBJ1-5; possible D gene TRBD1, 5 bases. Per the germline V gene, CDR1 is SEHNR and CDR2 is FQNEAQ (reference sequence). V was trimmed by 0 bases and J by 7 bases, leaving 7 bases between them. The CDR3 length is 13 residues. CDR3 coding DNA: TGTGCCAGCAGCTTAGCGTCAGGGCAGCCCCAGCATTTT. Encoded protein: CASSLASGQPQHF.

This chain joins TRBV27 and TRBJ2-7; weak D call: TRBD2 (5 bases). The CDR3 is 15 residues long. With 6 bases removed from V and 2 bases from J, the gap between germline ends came to 17 bases. The V gene's germline CDR1 is MNHEY and CDR2 SMNVEV (reference sequence). The CDR3 protein is CASSPSSPPAYEQYF. In DNA, the CDR3 is TGTGCCAGCAGCCCTAGCTCCCCTCCGGCCTACGAGCAGTACTTC.

The chain links TRBV5-1 to TRBJ2-2, with a possible D match to TRBD1 (6 bases). V lost 2 bases and J lost 7, with 18 bases in between. CDR1 and CDR2 (germline): SGHRS, YFSETQ. The CDR3 spans 16 residues. The DNA of the CDR3 is TGCGCCAGCAGCTTAACCGGGACATTTAATTTCGGGGAGCTGTTTTTT. Amino acids: CASSLTGTFNFGELFF.

The chain combines TRBV2 with TRBJ2-3, with D perhaps matching TRBD1 (5 bases). The CDR3 has 13 amino acids. The V and J ends lost 1 base and 5 bases respectively, with 7 bases between them. Germline V gene data show CDR1 as SNHLY and CDR2 as FYNNEI. The CDR3 region is CASSEGGGDTQYF. The DNA for the CDR3 is TGTGCCAGCAGTGAAGGGGGCGGAGATACGCAGTATTTT.

CDR3: CAGRDRGHEQYF. The CDR3 bases are TGTGCCGGGAGGGACCGGGGCCACGAGCAGTACTTC. J is TRBJ2-7 and V is TRBV2; 7 bases fit TRBD2. The CDR3 is 12 amino acids. Losses at the gene ends were 11 bases for V and 5 bases for J; bases not matched to a gene: 9. Per germline, CDR1 SNHLY and CDR2 FYNNEI.

The rearrangement joins TRBV28 to TRBJ1-1, with D hard to call. There are 12 residues in the CDR3. V dropped 2 bases and J dropped 4 bases, with 5 bases sitting between them. Per germline, CDR1 MDHEN and CDR2 SYDVKM. This CDR3 reads CASSLGLTEAFF. The CDR3 DNA is TGTGCCAGCAGTTTAGGCCTCACTGAAGCTTTCTTT.

Points on this clone: It may be a read error: a sequence one base away is much more abundant. V usage is TRBV4-2 and J usage is TRBJ1-1; no clear D gene. CDR3 length: 15 residues. Trimming shortened V by 0 bases and J by 4 bases, and 12 bases separated the two germline ends. From germline, CDR1 is LGHNA and CDR2 YNFKEQ. The CDR3 DNA reads TGTGCCAGCAGCCAAGAATATAGTATTGCCACTGAAGCTTTCTTT. It specifies CASSQEYSIATEAFF.

This clone appeared a single time. The chain recombines TRBV28 with TRBJ2-6, with D maybe TRBD1 (6 bases). CDR1 and CDR2 (germline): MDHEN, SYDVKM. Trimming cost V 6 bases and J 0 bases, with 18 bases left between them. This CDR3 comprises 18 residues. CDR3 coding DNA: TGTGCCAGCAGAGAAACAGGGTACGGGGCCTCTGGGGCCAACGTCCTGACTTTC. The encoded protein is CASRETGYGASGANVLTF.

The rearrangement uses TRBV29-1 and TRBJ1-2; D ambiguous. CDR1 is SQVTM and CDR2 is ANQGSEA in the germline V gene. V lost 3 bases and J 2 bases, leaving 7 bases between the germline ends. This CDR3 spans 12 amino acids. CDR3 nucleotide sequence: TGCAGCGTTGAGACGGGAAACTATGGCTACACCTTC. The encoded protein is CSVETGNYGYTF.

J is TRBJ2-5 and V is TRBV7-2; 7 bases match TRBD2. The germline gives CDR1 SGHTA, CDR2 FQGNSA. The CDR3 spans 14 residues. The J segment lost 2 bases and the V segment lost 6 bases, leaving 6 bases of the junction unmatched. The CDR3 DNA is TGTGCCAGCAGAAAGCTAGCGGAGCAAGAGACCCAGTACTTC. Its translation is CASRKLAEQETQYF.

The chain uses TRBV5-1 and TRBJ1-1, with D perhaps TRBD1 (5 bases). Germline-derived CDR1 and CDR2 are SGHRS and YFSETQ. Trimming took 0 bases from V and 1 from J, leaving 7 bases between them. The length of the CDR3 is 14 residues. Here the CDR3 reads CASSLGTSNTEAFF. CDR3 DNA sequence: TGCGCCAGCAGCTTGGGGACATCGAACACTGAAGCTTTCTTT.

The rearrangement joins TRBV19 to TRBJ1-4, with 7 bases matching TRBD1. After removal of 4 bases from V and 0 bases from J, the junction contained 2 bases not matched to a gene. The CDR3 has 15 residues. Germline lookup yields CDR1 LNHDA and CDR2 SQIVND (reference sequence). The CDR3 region has the DNA TGTGCCAGTAGTAACCAGGGGGCAACTAATGAAAAACTGTTTTTT. Translating it yields CASSNQGATNEKLFF.